Listed below are T cell receptor beta chains from one sample, sequenced in a study of OX40 agonist ivuxolimab in advanced cancers. Only in-frame clones appear in the TCRdb table, and some are missing; sequencing was by immunoSEQ multiplex PCR. The sample shows some 62,000 clones, more than 85% of them seen only once. Source: CD4+ or CD8+ T cells sorted from blood, taken in a trial of the OX40 agonist ivuxolimab. The receptors here all came from an adult with an advanced solid tumor such as melanoma, head and neck, liver or kidney cancer. Each CDR3 is given with its conserved first and last residue. A D gene is named only where the DNA matches it firmly. Size values are once, few and many counts, or a class for expanded clones, and some rows have none.

clone_size	v_call	d_call	j_call	cdr3_nt	cdr3_aa
few	TRBV18	.	TRBJ1-5	TGTGCCAGCTCACCAGGTGGAAATCAGCCCCAGCATTTT	CASSPGGNQPQHF
.	TRBV6-5	.	TRBJ2-1	TGTGCCAGCAGTTACTCGATCCCCAGATCCTACAATGAGCAGTTCTTC	CASSYSIPRSYNEQFF
.	TRBV10-3	TRBD2	TRBJ2-3	TGTGCCATCAGTGACACTAGCGGGGGGGCAGATACGCAGTATTTT	CAISDTSGGADTQYF
.	TRBV9	.	TRBJ1-2	TGTGCCAGCAGCGTACAAACAGGGTTAAACTATGGCTACACCTTC	CASSVQTGLNYGYTF
.	TRBV5-1	.	TRBJ2-1	TGCGCCAGCAGCTTGAATTTGGTGGATGAGCAGTTCTTC	CASSLNLVDEQFF
.	TRBV27	.	TRBJ1-2	TGTGCCAGCAGTATATGGCCGCCAGCAGGGACCTATGGCTACACCTTC	CASSIWPPAGTYGYTF
.	TRBV5-8	TRBD2	TRBJ2-5	TGTGCCAGCAGCACTGGGACTAGCGGGGGGCAAGAGACCCAGTACTTC	CASSTGTSGGQETQYF
.	TRBV15	.	TRBJ2-3	TGTGCCACCAGCGGAAGTGGGGGGCTGGCAGATACGCAGTATTTT	CATSGSGGLADTQYF
.	TRBV27	.	TRBJ2-1	TGTGCCAGCAGTCTCCGGACCACCAATGAGCAGTTCTTC	CASSLRTTNEQFF
.	TRBV5-1	.	TRBJ1-3	TGCGCCAGCAGTCGTGCTGGGGTTCAGGGCTCTGGAAACACCATATATTTT	CASSRAGVQGSGNTIYF
.	TRBV19	TRBD1	TRBJ1-2	TGTGCCAGTAGCATCCTTCAGGGGGTCTATGGCTACACCTTC	CASSILQGVYGYTF
.	TRBV5-1	.	TRBJ2-1	TGCGCCAGCACCCCGGGTAATGAGCAGTTCTTC	CASTPGNEQFF
once	TRBV6-1	.	TRBJ2-2	TGTGCCAGCACCCTACGGGACTCCCACACCGGGGAGCTGTTTTTT	CASTLRDSHTGELFF
.	TRBV5-1	.	TRBJ2-1	TGCGCCAGCAGCTCAGGGCACGAATACAATGAGCAGTTCTTC	CASSSGHEYNEQFF
.	TRBV19	.	TRBJ2-7	TGTGCCAGTAGGGAGGCGGGTGCGGGCCCACTCAACGCCTACGAGCAGTACTTC	CASREAGAGPLNAYEQYF
.	TRBV7-8	TRBD1	TRBJ1-5	TGTGCCAGCAGCACAGGACAGGGCCAAAGTCAGCCCCAGCATTTT	CASSTGQGQSQPQHF
.	TRBV5-1	TRBD1	TRBJ1-4	TGCGCCAGCAGCTTGGCCAGGACAGGGTTCGAAAAACTGTTTTTT	CASSLARTGFEKLFF
.	TRBV2	TRBD1	TRBJ1-2	TGTGCCAGCAGTGAAGCTCGGACAGGACTTAACTATGGCTACACCTTC	CASSEARTGLNYGYTF
.	TRBV27	TRBD1	TRBJ1-5	TGTGCCAGCAGGTCGACAGGGGGCCATCAGCCCCAGCATTTT	CASRSTGGHQPQHF
.	TRBV2	.	TRBJ1-3	TGTGCCAGCAGAGGGACAACCATATATTTT	CASRGTTIYF
.	TRBV19	.	TRBJ1-4	TGTGCCAGTGGTAACAGTGCAACTAATGAAAAACTGTTTTTT	CASGNSATNEKLFF
once	TRBV5-1	TRBD2	TRBJ2-1	TGCGCCAGCAGCTTGGAGGCTAGCGGATACAATGAGCAGTTCTTC	CASSLEASGYNEQFF
.	TRBV5-1	.	TRBJ2-3	TGCGCCAGCAGCCTGACCGCGGACGGCACAGATACGCAGTATTTT	CASSLTADGTDTQYF
.	TRBV18	.	TRBJ2-5	TGTGCCAGCTCACCACCAACAGGGCCCCGAGAGACCCAGTACTTC	CASSPPTGPRETQYF
.	TRBV5-5	.	TRBJ1-2	TGTGCCAACAGCTTCATAGTAGTAACGCATGGCTACACCTTC	CANSFIVVTHGYTF
.	TRBV6-1	.	TRBJ1-6	TGTGCCAGCTCAAGGCAGGGAATCGAATCACCCCTCCACTTT	CASSRQGIESPLHF
.	TRBV6-5	.	TRBJ1-3	TGTGCCAGCAGGCAGGACACCTCTGGAAACACCATATATTTT	CASRQDTSGNTIYF
.	TRBV5-1	.	TRBJ2-7	TGCGCCAGCAGCTATCGGGACTCGAACTACGAGCAGTACTTC	CASSYRDSNYEQYF